These 31 T cell receptor beta chains were all obtained from the same sample, sequenced in a study of sequential checkpoint blockade in melanoma. Treatment meaning: randomized to nivolumab then ipilimumab (arm A) or the reverse (arm B). The assay was immunoSEQ multiplex PCR, and TCRdb's table has in-frame clones only and misses some. The sample lists about 10,000 clones; 60% to 85% were seen once. Sample: CD8+ T cells sorted from blood (inferred from file names), taken from a patient given nivolumab and ipilimumab in sequence. The receptors were gathered from a human donor with melanoma.

This clone has just a few counts. The V gene is TRBV11-2, the J gene TRBJ2-7; no firm D call. CDR1 and CDR2 (germline): SGHAT, FQNNGV. V was shortened by 0 bases and J by 2 bases, with 5 bases between the two germline ends. The CDR3 is 13 residues long. The CDR3 nucleotides are TGTGCCAGCAGCTTAGATGGCCCCTACGAGCAGTACTTC. As protein: CASSLDGPYEQYF.

This clone was counted a single time. The V gene is TRBV29-1, the J gene TRBJ2-7; TRBD2 aligns across 7 bases. The CDR3 has 17 amino acids. Per the germline V gene, CDR1 is SQVTM and CDR2 is ANQGSEA. Germline trimming cut 2 bases from V and 2 bases from J; bases unmatched to any gene: 15. This chain's CDR3 is CSVESYGVGGVAYEQYF. In DNA, the CDR3 is TGCAGCGTTGAATCCTACGGTGTTGGGGGGGTGGCCTACGAGCAGTACTTC.

The chain uses TRBV28 and TRBJ1-4; 9 nucleotides align to TRBD1. V gave up 7 bases and J gave up 6 bases; unmatched junction bases: 9. The germline gives CDR1 MDHEN, CDR2 SYDVKM. CDR3 length: 15 amino acids. The CDR3 here is CASTPGGQGDEKLFF. For the CDR3, the DNA is TGTGCCAGCACCCCCGGGGGACAGGGCGATGAAAAACTGTTTTTT.

There are a few counts of this clone. The chain links TRBV6-6 to TRBJ1-2, with a possible D match to TRBD1 (6 bases). The CDR3 spans 14 residues. Germline CDR1 and CDR2: MNHNY and SVGAGI (reference sequence). Trimming cost V 6 bases and J 3 bases, with 14 bases left between them. The CDR3 sequence: CASRPTGLDYGYTF. DNA for the CDR3: TGTGCCAGCAGACCAACAGGGCTGGACTATGGCTACACCTTC.

The chain joins TRBV18 to TRBJ1-1; 9 bases map to TRBD1. There are 16 residues in the CDR3. The trim removed 0 bases at V and 10 bases at J, leaving 12 bases unmatched. From germline, CDR1 is KGHSH and CDR2 LQKENI. The CDR3 spells CASSPPPTTGGYSAFF. The CDR3 DNA reads as TGTGCCAGCTCACCACCGCCAACGACAGGGGGGTATTCAGCTTTCTTT.

The chain couples TRBV9 to TRBJ1-3; 8 bases agree with TRBD1. After removal of 3 bases from V and 4 bases from J, the junction contained 6 bases not matched to a gene. Looked up from germline, CDR1 is SGDLS and CDR2 is YYNGEE. The CDR3 length is 15 residues. CDR3 in DNA: TGTGCCAGCAGCGCCGGACAGGGCTCGGGAAACACCATATATTTT. This translates into CASSAGQGSGNTIYF.

This clone was seen more than once but under ten times. The genes are TRBV2 and TRBJ2-5; 7 nucleotides line up with TRBD2. There are 13 residues in the CDR3. Germline V gene lookup returns CDR1 SNHLY and CDR2 FYNNEI. J lost 5 bases, V lost 8 bases, and 8 bases had no gene match. The DNA of the CDR3 is TGTGCCAGCTATTCTACTAGCGTCGAGACCCAGTACTTC. Translated, it gives CASYSTSVETQYF.

This clone was detected a few times. This likely stems from a read error, as it lies one base from a far larger clone. This chain uses TRBV16 with TRBJ2-7; 8 positions agree with TRBD1. Germline V lookup: CDR1 KGHSY, CDR2 FQNENV. The CDR3 is 13 amino acids. The CDR3 here is CPSSRGQGWEQYF. DNA for the CDR3: TGTCCCAGCAGCCGCGGACAGGGTTGGGAGCAGTACTTC.

This clone was detected a few times. The V gene is TRBV7-9, the J gene TRBJ1-5, with TRBD1 matching 7 bases. The junction had 2 bases not matched to a gene; V was cut back by 1 base and J by 11 bases. Germline V lookup: CDR1 SEHNR, CDR2 FQNEAQ (reference sequence). This CDR3 has 12 amino acids. CDR3 DNA sequence: TGTGCCAGCAGCTTAGAAGGGACAGCCCAGCATTTT. Encoded protein: CASSLEGTAQHF.

The genes are TRBV4-3 and TRBJ2-3; 9 positions agree with TRBD2. CDR3 length: 18 residues. CDR1 and CDR2 from the germline V gene are LGHNA and YSLEER. J gave up 2 bases and V 5 bases, and 14 bases lay outside the gene matches. CDR3 sequence: CASSSLMVSGGDTDTQYF. CDR3 bases: TGCGCCAGCAGCTCTCTGATGGTTAGCGGGGGAGACACAGATACGCAGTATTTT.

The chain couples TRBV28 to TRBJ1-2; TRBD1 is a possible D gene (6 bases). This CDR3 has 16 amino acids. Germline assignment: CDR1 MDHEN and CDR2 SYDVKM. V shed 5 bases and J shed 4 bases, with 20 bases lying between them. Here the CDR3 reads CASSPRRDKGIYGYTF. CDR3 DNA sequence: TGTGCCAGCAGTCCTCGAAGGGACAAGGGCATCTATGGCTACACCTTC.

The genes are TRBV6-1 and TRBJ1-1, with 8 bases aligning to TRBD1. The V gene's germline CDR1 is MNHNS and CDR2 SASEGT. The CDR3 contains 16 residues. After removal of 3 bases from V and 2 bases from J, the junction contained 8 bases not matched to a gene. CDR3 DNA sequence: TGTGCCAGCAGTGAGTTCAGGGGGCCTTTTAACACTGAAGCTTTCTTT. Its translation is CASSEFRGPFNTEAFF.

The chain carries TRBV9 and TRBJ2-7, with D tentatively TRBD1 (6 bases). The CDR3 consists of 15 residues. The V gene lost 4 bases and the J gene lost 2 bases, with 16 bases spanning the gap. The germline CDR1 and CDR2 sequences are SGDLS and YYNGEE. The CDR3 here is CASSYRDTGPYEQYF. DNA for the CDR3: TGTGCCAGCAGCTACCGGGACACCGGACCCTACGAGCAGTACTTC.

The chain combines TRBV13 with TRBJ2-1; 7 bases align to TRBD2. Germline-derived CDR1 and CDR2 are PRHDT and FYEKMQ (reference sequence). V was clipped by 4 bases and J by 4 bases; unmatched bases: 7. This CDR3 comprises 15 residues. Here the CDR3 DNA reads TGTGCCAGCAGCTACGGGACTATGAAGTACAATGAGCAGTTCTTC. This translates into CASSYGTMKYNEQFF.

The CDR3 DNA reads as TGTGCCAGCAGTGTGGCAGCGATCATGAACACTGAAGCTTTCTTT. It is translated as CASSVAAIMNTEAFF. The chain employs TRBV6-1 and TRBJ1-1; D uncertain. This CDR3 has 15 amino acids. Trimming stripped 4 bases from V and 0 bases from J, with 12 bases between. Per germline, CDR1 MNHNS and CDR2 SASEGT.

V is TRBV6-6 and J is TRBJ2-7; D remains unclear. CDR1 and CDR2 (germline): MNHNY, SVGAGI (reference sequence). Trimming removed 7 bases from V and 2 bases from J, with 12 bases in between. This CDR3 region has 13 residues. The CDR3 DNA sequence: TGTGCCAGCACCTACCTAGAAGCCTACGAGCAGTACTTC. Translated, it gives CASTYLEAYEQYF.

The chain employs TRBV4-2 and TRBJ2-7, with 13 bases matching TRBD2. Losses at the gene ends were 4 bases for V and 4 bases for J; bases not matched to a gene: 7. Germline V CDR1 and CDR2: LGHNA, YNFKEQ. This CDR3 is built from 16 residues. DNA for the CDR3: TGTGCCAGCAGCCCCCCGGGACTAGCGGGGATTTACGAGCAGTACTTC. It codes for CASSPPGLAGIYEQYF.

In its sample, this clone is medium-sized. The rearrangement joins TRBV4-3 to TRBJ2-3; 8 positions match TRBD1. Germline loops: CDR1 LGHNA, CDR2 YSLEER. Trimming at V came to 0 bases and at J to 3 bases, leaving 8 bases not matched to a gene. The CDR3 sequence is 17 residues long. The CDR3 region has the DNA TGCGCCAGCAGCCAAGATTTTGCAGGGGGCATAACAGATACGCAGTATTTT. Amino acid sequence: CASSQDFAGGITDTQYF.

The chain recombines TRBV6-1 with TRBJ1-2, with 7 bases that match TRBD1. The germline V gene encodes CDR1 MNHNS and CDR2 SASEGT. The CDR3 runs 12 residues. J was trimmed by 7 bases and V by 6 bases; bases with no gene match: 5. Here the CDR3 reads CASRTDRAGYTF. The CDR3, as DNA: TGTGCCAGCAGAACCGACAGGGCTGGCTACACCTTC.

The chain links TRBV6-5 to TRBJ2-7; tentative D call: TRBD1 (7 bases). The CDR3 is made up of 14 amino acids. The V gene's germline CDR1 is MNHEY and CDR2 SVGAGI. The V end was cut by 7 bases, the J end by 3 bases, with 16 bases between. The CDR3: CASTGDSTYYEQYF. For the CDR3, the DNA is TGTGCCAGCACGGGGGACAGCACTTACTACGAGCAGTACTTC.

V usage is TRBV6-5 and J usage is TRBJ1-5; D remains ambiguous. Germline V gene data show CDR1 as MNHEY and CDR2 as SVGAGI. The CDR3 consists of 14 residues. V shed 0 bases and J shed 3 bases, with 6 bases lying between them. CDR3 in amino acids: CASSYSRNNQPQHF. The CDR3, as DNA: TGTGCCAGCAGTTACTCGAGGAACAATCAGCCCCAGCATTTT.

This sequence joins TRBV20-1 and TRBJ1-1, with no clear D. Germline V lookup: CDR1 DFQATT, CDR2 SNEGSKA (reference sequence). Trimming took 3 bases from V and 0 from J, leaving 2 bases between them. The CDR3 length is 11 residues. CDR3 DNA sequence: TGCAGTGCTAGTATGAACACTGAAGCTTTCTTT. Translation: CSASMNTEAFF.

This clone was found a few times. This sequence joins TRBV7-3 and TRBJ1-5; D gene ambiguous. Per germline, CDR1 SGHTA and CDR2 FQGTGA. Deletions cut 2 bases from V and 0 bases from J, with 8 bases between. The CDR3 covers 15 residues. CDR3 sequence (DNA): TGTGCCAGCAGCTTAGAGGGAAATAGCAATCAGCCCCAGCATTTT. Translation: CASSLEGNSNQPQHF.

As concerns this clone: Compared with germline, one end of the junction differs, possibly owing to a read error. The CDR3 reads CASSPKGSSYEQCF. CDR3 DNA sequence: TGTGCCAGCAGCCCCAAAGGGAGTTCCTACGAGCAGTGCTTC. The chain joins TRBV7-2 to TRBJ2-7, with D tentatively TRBD2 (5 bases). This CDR3 has 14 residues. CDR1 SGHTA and CDR2 FQGNSA come from the germline V gene.

The chain couples TRBV7-9 to TRBJ1-4, with TRBD1 identical over 9 bases. V was pared by 4 bases and J by 6 bases, with 15 bases of the junction left unmatched. The CDR3 runs to 18 residues. Germline CDR1 SEHNR, CDR2 FQNEAQ (reference sequence). The CDR3 here is CASSYPRDRVYLDEKLFF. The CDR3 DNA reads as TGTGCCAGCAGCTACCCCCGGGACAGGGTATATCTCGATGAAAAACTGTTTTTT.

This clone was seen more than once but under ten times. A junction boundary mismatches the germline segment, possibly from a read error. This chain connects TRBV7-9 to TRBJ1-2, with D perhaps matching TRBD1 (5 bases). The CDR3 consists of 16 residues. Per germline, CDR1 SEHNR and CDR2 FQNEAQ (reference sequence). The CDR3 sequence is CASSQDASGVGYGYTF. The CDR3 coding sequence is TGCGCCAGCAGCCAAGATGCCTCGGGGGTGGGCTATGGCTACACCTTC.

This chain connects TRBV11-2 to TRBJ1-4, with a tentative D call TRBD1 (5 bases). The germline V and J ends were trimmed by 3 bases and 7 bases, with 15 bases remaining between them. This CDR3 region has 15 residues. Germline loops: CDR1 SGHAT, CDR2 FQNNGV. The CDR3 nucleotides read TGTGCCAGCAGCTTCGTCGGGGGTGTCGGTGAAAAACTGTTTTTT. Residues: CASSFVGGVGEKLFF.

The chain is built from TRBV6-5 and TRBJ1-5, with TRBD1 identical over 8 bases. V shed 6 bases, J shed 3 bases, and the junction held 7 bases outside the gene matches. Looked up from germline, CDR1 is MNHEY and CDR2 is SVGAGI. This CDR3 is built from 15 residues. CDR3 protein: CASRRRGRFNQPQHF. Written as DNA, the CDR3 is TGTGCCAGCAGACGCAGGGGGCGCTTCAATCAGCCCCAGCATTTT.

V gene TRBV6-5 combines with J gene TRBJ1-1; possibly TRBD1 for D (5 bases). Germline lookup yields CDR1 MNHEY and CDR2 SVGAGI. This CDR3 contains 14 residues. With 0 bases removed from V and 7 bases from J, the gap between germline ends came to 12 bases. In DNA, the CDR3 is TGTGCCAGCAGTTACTCGGGGGGGAGTAATGAAGCTTTCTTT. It codes for CASSYSGGSNEAFF.

The V call is TRBV4-2, the J call TRBJ1-1; D gene unclear. The CDR3 loop spans 15 amino acids. The V and J ends lost 0 bases and 1 base respectively, with 9 bases between them. Germline V gives CDR1 LGHNA, CDR2 YNFKEQ. CDR3 amino acids: CASSQDEGKNTEAFF. For the CDR3, the DNA is TGTGCCAGCAGCCAAGACGAGGGTAAGAACACTGAAGCTTTCTTT.

The chain combines TRBV4-2 with TRBJ2-5; 7 nucleotides line up with TRBD2. Germline V CDR1 and CDR2: LGHNA, YNFKEQ. V shed 3 bases, J shed 5 bases, and the junction held 12 bases outside the gene matches. The CDR3 is 16 residues long. CDR3 residues: CASSHETSGGSETQYF. CDR3 nucleotide sequence: TGTGCCAGCAGCCATGAAACCTCGGGGGGTTCCGAGACCCAGTACTTC.